This is a list of T cell receptor beta chains from one sample in a study of T cell responses to AZD1222 COVID-19 vaccine. The assay was immunoSEQ multiplex PCR, and TCRdb's table has in-frame clones only and misses some. In the table there are around 100,000 clones, about 87% of which are singletons. Sample: peripheral blood, taken on day 0 of AZD1222 vaccination. Source of these receptors: an adult in good health. Each CDR3 is given with its conserved first and last residue. The order of the fields is V gene, D gene, clone size, J gene, CDR3 protein, CDR3 DNA. D genes are given only for firm matches. The size entry is marked missing in some rows and otherwise reads once, few, many or a size class.

v_call: TRBV28; d_call: -; clone_size: -; j_call: TRBJ1-5; cdr3_aa: CASTPGQGAHQPQHF; cdr3_nt: TGTGCCAGCACCCCGGGGCAGGGAGCCCATCAGCCCCAGCATTTT
v_call: TRBV12-3/TRBV12-4; d_call: -; clone_size: -; j_call: TRBJ1-6; cdr3_aa: CASGTGGNSPLHF; cdr3_nt: TGTGCCAGCGGGACGGGGGGTAATTCACCCCTCCACTTT
v_call: TRBV19; d_call: -; clone_size: few; j_call: TRBJ2-7; cdr3_aa: CASSGSSRSEQYF; cdr3_nt: TGTGCCAGTAGTGGGAGTAGCCGGAGCGAGCAGTACTTC
v_call: TRBV3-1/TRBV3-2; d_call: TRBD2; clone_size: -; j_call: TRBJ2-1; cdr3_aa: CASSQKGTRREFDEQFF; cdr3_nt: TGTGCCAGCAGCCAAAAGGGGACCCGGCGGGAGTTCGATGAGCAGTTCTTC
v_call: TRBV14; d_call: TRBD2; clone_size: once; j_call: TRBJ2-1; cdr3_aa: CASSHGAGGLYNEQFF; cdr3_nt: TGTGCCAGCAGCCATGGAGCGGGGGGGCTGTACAATGAGCAGTTCTTC
v_call: TRBV28; d_call: TRBD1; clone_size: -; j_call: TRBJ2-7; cdr3_aa: CASSSSGQGSSYEQYF; cdr3_nt: TGTGCCAGCAGTTCGAGCGGACAGGGCAGCTCCTACGAGCAGTACTTC
v_call: TRBV3-1/TRBV3-2; d_call: -; clone_size: -; j_call: TRBJ2-7; cdr3_aa: CASSQGVGAGEQYF; cdr3_nt: TGTGCCAGCAGCCAAGGGGTAGGTGCAGGCGAGCAGTACTTC
v_call: TRBV5-1; d_call: -; clone_size: -; j_call: TRBJ1-1; cdr3_aa: CASSLIRNTEAFF; cdr3_nt: TGCGCCAGCAGCTTGATCAGGAACACTGAAGCTTTCTTT
v_call: TRBV7-9; d_call: -; clone_size: -; j_call: TRBJ2-6; cdr3_aa: CASSLIKVKYRFGANVLTF; cdr3_nt: TGTGCCAGCAGCTTAATAAAAGTCAAATATCGTTTTGGGGCCAACGTCCTGACTTTC
v_call: TRBV3-1/TRBV3-2; d_call: -; clone_size: -; j_call: TRBJ1-3; cdr3_aa: CASSQRYTIYF; cdr3_nt: TGTGCCAGCAGCCAAAGATACACCATATATTTT
v_call: TRBV24-1; d_call: TRBD1; clone_size: -; j_call: TRBJ1-3; cdr3_aa: CAIPGQGLYSGNTIYF; cdr3_nt: TGTGCCATCCCGGGACAGGGCTTATACTCTGGAAACACCATATATTTT
v_call: TRBV14; d_call: -; clone_size: -; j_call: TRBJ2-7; cdr3_aa: CASSRGQLYEQYF; cdr3_nt: TGTGCCAGCAGCCGAGGACAGCTCTACGAGCAGTACTTC
v_call: TRBV11-2; d_call: -; clone_size: -; j_call: TRBJ2-1; cdr3_aa: CASTQGLAAFNEQFF; cdr3_nt: TGTGCCAGCACCCAAGGACTCGCGGCCTTTAATGAGCAGTTCTTC
v_call: TRBV7-8; d_call: -; clone_size: -; j_call: TRBJ1-6; cdr3_aa: CASSLGARQGGSPLHF; cdr3_nt: TGTGCCAGCAGCTTAGGCGCGAGGCAGGGTGGTTCACCCCTCCACTTT
v_call: TRBV5-6; d_call: -; clone_size: -; j_call: TRBJ1-1; cdr3_aa: CASSLGRTEAFF; cdr3_nt: TGTGCCAGCAGCCTAGGAAGAACTGAAGCTTTCTTT
v_call: TRBV3-1/TRBV3-2; d_call: -; clone_size: -; j_call: TRBJ1-3; cdr3_aa: CASSQDRVPGNTIYF; cdr3_nt: TGTGCCAGCAGCCAAGACAGGGTGCCCGGAAACACCATATATTTT
v_call: TRBV2; d_call: -; clone_size: -; j_call: TRBJ1-2; cdr3_aa: CASSGFQANYGYTF; cdr3_nt: TGTGCCAGCAGTGGTTTCCAGGCTAACTATGGCTACACCTTC
v_call: TRBV3-1/TRBV3-2; d_call: TRBD2; clone_size: -; j_call: TRBJ2-5; cdr3_aa: CASRTSGTETQYF; cdr3_nt: TGTGCCAGCAGGACTAGCGGTACAGAGACCCAGTACTTC
v_call: TRBV3-1/TRBV3-2; d_call: -; clone_size: -; j_call: TRBJ2-5; cdr3_aa: CASSQTGTNPGLAQYF; cdr3_nt: TGTGCCAGCAGCCAAACCGGGACAAACCCCGGGTTGGCCCAGTACTTC
v_call: TRBV5-5; d_call: -; clone_size: -; j_call: TRBJ1-1; cdr3_aa: CASSSNLGTEAFF; cdr3_nt: TGTGCCAGCAGCTCTAACCTAGGCACTGAAGCTTTCTTT
v_call: TRBV5-1; d_call: TRBD2; clone_size: -; j_call: TRBJ2-1; cdr3_aa: CASSDIAGGRANEQFF; cdr3_nt: TGCGCCAGCAGCGATATAGCGGGGGGCCGGGCCAATGAGCAGTTCTTC
v_call: TRBV6-5; d_call: TRBD1; clone_size: -; j_call: TRBJ1-3; cdr3_aa: CASSTGTGTGNTIYF; cdr3_nt: TGTGCCAGCAGCACCGGGACAGGAACTGGAAACACCATATATTTT
v_call: TRBV7-9; d_call: -; clone_size: -; j_call: TRBJ1-2; cdr3_aa: CASSASWGSYGYTF; cdr3_nt: TGTGCCAGCAGCGCGTCCTGGGGGAGCTATGGCTACACCTTC
v_call: TRBV5-6; d_call: TRBD2; clone_size: -; j_call: TRBJ2-7; cdr3_aa: CASSSGLVEQYF; cdr3_nt: TGTGCCAGCAGCTCAGGACTAGTCGAGCAGTACTTC
v_call: TRBV6-2/TRBV6-3; d_call: -; clone_size: -; j_call: TRBJ2-7; cdr3_aa: CASSGGFWYEQYF; cdr3_nt: TGTGCCAGCAGTGGTGGTTTTTGGTACGAGCAGTACTTC
v_call: TRBV19; d_call: TRBD1; clone_size: -; j_call: TRBJ2-1; cdr3_aa: CASSRTGYNEQFF; cdr3_nt: TGTGCCAGTAGCCGGACAGGGTACAATGAGCAGTTCTTC
v_call: TRBV6-5; d_call: -; clone_size: once; j_call: TRBJ1-1; cdr3_aa: CASIQVSAREAFF; cdr3_nt: TGTGCCAGCATCCAGGTCTCGGCCCGTGAAGCTTTCTTT
v_call: TRBV9; d_call: -; clone_size: once; j_call: TRBJ1-2; cdr3_aa: CASSGRFSNYGYTF; cdr3_nt: TGTGCCAGCAGCGGCCGTTTCAGTAACTATGGCTACACCTTC
v_call: TRBV7-2; d_call: -; clone_size: -; j_call: TRBJ1-6; cdr3_aa: CASSLKAANSPLHF; cdr3_nt: TGTGCCAGCAGCTTAAAGGCAGCTAATTCACCCCTCCACTTT
v_call: TRBV5-1; d_call: -; clone_size: -; j_call: TRBJ1-1; cdr3_aa: CASSLWGNTEAFF; cdr3_nt: TGCGCCAGCAGCTTGTGGGGGAACACTGAAGCTTTCTTT
v_call: TRBV2; d_call: -; clone_size: -; j_call: TRBJ1-5; cdr3_aa: CASTTRPGANQPQHF; cdr3_nt: TGTGCCAGCACCACAAGACCGGGAGCTAATCAGCCCCAGCATTTT
v_call: TRBV9; d_call: TRBD2; clone_size: -; j_call: TRBJ2-3; cdr3_aa: CASSPRASGYTDTQYF; cdr3_nt: TGTGCCAGCAGCCCCCGGGCTAGCGGATACACAGATACGCAGTATTTT
v_call: TRBV3-1/TRBV3-2; d_call: -; clone_size: -; j_call: TRBJ1-1; cdr3_aa: CASSLRMAEAFF; cdr3_nt: TGTGCCAGCAGCCTCCGGATGGCTGAAGCTTTCTTT
v_call: TRBV3-1/TRBV3-2; d_call: TRBD2; clone_size: once; j_call: TRBJ2-3; cdr3_aa: CASSQTAGTSGGVRYF; cdr3_nt: TGTGCCAGCAGCCAAACCGCAGGGACTAGCGGGGGGGTTCGGTATTTT
v_call: TRBV7-2; d_call: -; clone_size: -; j_call: TRBJ2-5; cdr3_aa: CASSASRGLGETQYF; cdr3_nt: TGTGCCAGCAGCGCATCCCGGGGACTGGGAGAGACCCAGTACTTC
v_call: TRBV5-6; d_call: TRBD2; clone_size: few; j_call: TRBJ2-4; cdr3_aa: CASSSRGRGRENIQYF; cdr3_nt: TGTGCCAGCAGCTCGAGGGGGCGCGGGAGGGAAAACATTCAGTACTTC
v_call: TRBV7-8; d_call: -; clone_size: -; j_call: TRBJ1-1; cdr3_aa: CASSLGGGTEAFF; cdr3_nt: TGTGCCAGCAGCTTAGGGGGAGGCACTGAAGCTTTCTTT
v_call: TRBV5-8; d_call: -; clone_size: -; j_call: TRBJ2-5; cdr3_aa: CASSIGRYQETQYF; cdr3_nt: TGTGCCAGCAGCATTGGTAGATATCAAGAGACCCAGTACTTC
v_call: TRBV5-1; d_call: TRBD1; clone_size: -; j_call: TRBJ1-5; cdr3_aa: CASSLEGGEQPQHF; cdr3_nt: TGCGCCAGCAGCTTGGAAGGGGGCGAACAGCCCCAGCATTTT
v_call: TRBV5-1; d_call: TRBD1; clone_size: -; j_call: TRBJ1-2; cdr3_aa: CASSLDAGQGAGGYTF; cdr3_nt: TGCGCCAGCAGCTTGGACGCGGGACAGGGGGCAGGCGGCTACACCTTC
v_call: TRBV7-7; d_call: -; clone_size: few; j_call: TRBJ2-3; cdr3_aa: CASGRWHTDTQYF; cdr3_nt: TGTGCCAGCGGTAGGTGGCACACAGATACGCAGTATTTT
v_call: TRBV3-1/TRBV3-2; d_call: TRBD2; clone_size: -; j_call: TRBJ2-2; cdr3_aa: CASSQSVRRGTGELFF; cdr3_nt: TGTGCCAGCAGCCAGAGCGTGCGGCGGGGGACCGGGGAGCTGTTTTTT
v_call: TRBV6-5; d_call: -; clone_size: -; j_call: TRBJ1-6; cdr3_aa: CASSYGLEYNSPLHF; cdr3_nt: TGTGCCAGCAGTTATGGTCTAGAGTATAATTCACCCCTCCACTTT
v_call: TRBV27; d_call: -; clone_size: -; j_call: TRBJ2-1; cdr3_aa: CASSNRVSTYNEQFF; cdr3_nt: TGTGCCAGCTCGAACAGGGTTAGTACCTACAATGAGCAGTTCTTC
v_call: TRBV7-9; d_call: -; clone_size: -; j_call: TRBJ1-2; cdr3_aa: CASSPPGGQRNYGYTF; cdr3_nt: TGTGCCAGCAGCCCCCCGGGGGGCCAGAGGAACTATGGCTACACCTTC
v_call: TRBV27; d_call: TRBD1; clone_size: -; j_call: TRBJ1-2; cdr3_aa: CASSLITGQKLGYTF; cdr3_nt: TGTGCCAGCAGTTTAATAACGGGACAGAAGCTTGGCTACACCTTC
v_call: TRBV5-5; d_call: -; clone_size: -; j_call: TRBJ1-4; cdr3_aa: CASSNRQAPSGGLFF; cdr3_nt: TGTGCCAGCAGCAACCGACAGGCCCCCTCCGGAGGACTGTTTTTT
v_call: TRBV6-5; d_call: -; clone_size: medium-sized; j_call: TRBJ2-7; cdr3_aa: CASSRLGSEQYF; cdr3_nt: TGTGCCAGCAGTCGACTAGGCTCCGAGCAGTACTTC
v_call: TRBV4-1; d_call: TRBD1; clone_size: -; j_call: TRBJ2-7; cdr3_aa: CASSQTDRAYEQYF; cdr3_nt: TGCGCCAGCAGCCAGACGGACAGGGCCTACGAGCAGTACTTC
v_call: TRBV2; d_call: -; clone_size: -; j_call: TRBJ1-6; cdr3_aa: CASSKGGIYNSPLHF; cdr3_nt: TGTGCCAGCAGTAAGGGGGGGATTTATAATTCACCCCTCCACTTT
v_call: TRBV4-1; d_call: -; clone_size: once; j_call: TRBJ1-3; cdr3_aa: CASSLQSLSGNTIYF; cdr3_nt: TGCGCCAGCAGCTTGCAATCTCTCTCTGGAAACACCATATATTTT
v_call: TRBV18; d_call: -; clone_size: -; j_call: TRBJ1-2; cdr3_aa: CASSPRIRDRQILYYGYTF; cdr3_nt: TGTGCCAGCTCACCAAGGATCCGCGACAGACAAATTTTATACTATGGCTACACCTTC
v_call: TRBV5-1; d_call: -; clone_size: -; j_call: TRBJ1-1; cdr3_aa: CASSLVGTPNTEAFF; cdr3_nt: TGCGCCAGCAGCTTGGTTGGAACCCCGAACACTGAAGCTTTCTTT
v_call: TRBV7-9; d_call: TRBD1; clone_size: -; j_call: TRBJ1-2; cdr3_aa: CASSPGTGMRGSYGYTF; cdr3_nt: TGTGCCAGCAGCCCCGGGACAGGAATGCGTGGGAGCTATGGCTACACCTTC
v_call: TRBV7-9; d_call: -; clone_size: -; j_call: TRBJ1-1; cdr3_aa: CASSLDMGNTEAFF; cdr3_nt: TGTGCCAGCAGCTTAGACATGGGGAACACTGAAGCTTTCTTT
v_call: TRBV4-3; d_call: -; clone_size: -; j_call: TRBJ2-1; cdr3_aa: CASSQDQYSGEQFF; cdr3_nt: TGCGCCAGCAGCCAAGATCAATACTCTGGGGAGCAGTTCTTC
v_call: TRBV27; d_call: TRBD1; clone_size: -; j_call: TRBJ1-5; cdr3_aa: CASSFFGGGDQPQHF; cdr3_nt: TGTGCCAGCAGTTTCTTCGGAGGGGGCGATCAGCCCCAGCATTTT